This passage covers 23 T cell receptor beta chains from one sample sequenced in a study of shared clonotypes between healthy human individuals. Naive CD8 cells comprised CD45RO-negative, CCR7-positively selected cells, excluding terminally differentiated effector memory CD45RA+ cells. Libraries were prepared by immunoSEQ multiplex PCR; TCRdb keeps only in-frame clonotypes and omits some of them. The sample has about 700,000 clones, roughly nine tenths seen once; the top ten hold 20% to 25%. Material for sequencing was naive CD8+ T cells sorted from blood. The receptor source for this set is a man younger than 45 in good health.

On this clone itself: Given a far larger clone just one base away, this is likely a sequencing read error. Other DNA sequences within the sample encode an identical CDR3. V usage is TRBV7-4 and J usage is TRBJ1-1; D gene unclear. The CDR3 spans 12 residues. CDR1 and CDR2 from the germline V gene are SGHVT and SQSDAQ. This chain's CDR3 is CASSYENTEAFF. The CDR3 DNA sequence: TGCGCCAGCAGCTATGAGAACACTGAAGCTTTCTTT. Based on the CDR3 plus reference TRBV7-4 and TRBJ1-1, the full variable domain is GAGVSQSPRYKVAKRGRDVALRCDSISGHVTLYWYRQTLGQGSEVLTYSQSDAQRDKSGRPSGRFSAERPERSVSTLKIQRTEQGDSAVYLCASSYENTEAFFGQGTRLTVV.

V usage is TRBV6-5 and J usage is TRBJ2-7, with TRBD1 identical over 10 bases. CDR3 length: 14 amino acids. Germline V CDR1 and CDR2: MNHEY, SVGAGI. V lost 5 bases to trimming and J lost 6 bases; unmatched junction nucleotides: 7. Written as DNA, the CDR3 is TGTGCCAGCAGTCCCGGGACAGGGGCAGTCGAGCAGTACTTC. This translates into CASSPGTGAVEQYF.

The chain recombines TRBV4-1 with TRBJ2-3, with 7 bases aligning to TRBD2. Trimming at V came to 2 bases and at J to 3 bases, leaving 2 bases not matched to a gene. The CDR3 loop spans 14 amino acids. CDR1 MGHRA and CDR2 YSYEKL come from the germline V gene. DNA for the CDR3: TGCGCCAGCAGCCAACAGGGAGGGACAGATACGCAGTATTTT. Protein: CASSQQGGTDTQYF.

Turning to this clone: Other DNA sequences in this specimen translate into the identical CDR3. The rearrangement uses TRBV27 and TRBJ2-7; no clear D gene. The CDR3 length is 13 residues. Trimming left V 0 bases short and J 4 bases short, with 7 bases between. CDR1 and CDR2 from the germline V gene are MNHEY and SMNVEV (reference sequence). This chain's CDR3 is CASSLSMGYEQYF. CDR3 sequence (DNA): TGTGCCAGCAGTTTATCTATGGGGTACGAGCAGTACTTC.

The V gene is TRBV28, the J gene TRBJ2-7, with D perhaps matching TRBD1 or TRBD2 (7 bases each). The CDR3 runs 16 residues. V lost 8 bases and J 3 bases, leaving 23 bases between the germline ends. Germline-derived CDR1 and CDR2 are MDHEN and SYDVKM. DNA for the CDR3: TGTGCCAGCGCCGGAGGGGGGGGACAGACCTACTACGAGCAGTACTTC. Encoded protein: CASAGGGGQTYYEQYF. The full variable domain, rest sourced from reference TRBV28 and TRBJ2-7, is DVKVTQSSRYLVKRTGEKVFLECVQDMDHENMFWYRQDPGLGLRLIYFSYDVKMKEKGDIPEGYSVSREKKERFSLILESASTNQTSMYLCASAGGGGQTYYEQYFGPGTRLTVT.

V usage is TRBV14 and J usage is TRBJ2-1; no clear D gene. The CDR3 is 11 amino acids. Trimming shortened V by 8 bases and J by 10 bases, and 12 bases separated the two germline ends. Per germline, CDR1 SGHDN and CDR2 FVKESK. This CDR3 reads CASSLGVEQFF. The CDR3 bases are TGTGCCAGCTCCCTTGGGGTCGAGCAGTTCTTC.

The chain employs TRBV30 and TRBJ2-1; 8 bases agree with TRBD2. The germline gives CDR1 GTSNPN, CDR2 SVGIG (reference sequence). The CDR3 totals 16 residues. After removal of 0 bases from V and 7 bases from J, the junction contained 11 bases not matched to a gene. The CDR3 sequence is CAWSVGAGGPRNEQFF. The DNA of the CDR3 is TGTGCCTGGAGTGTAGGGGCGGGAGGACCTCGAAATGAGCAGTTCTTC.

The V and J genes are TRBV7-6 and TRBJ2-5; 9 bases are a match to TRBD1. In germline, CDR1 is SGHVS, CDR2 FNYEAQ. The CDR3 totals 16 residues. With V trimmed by 4 bases and J by 2 bases, 8 bases remained unmatched. The CDR3 protein is CASSSPKTGGQETQYF. The CDR3 bases are TGTGCCAGCAGCTCTCCGAAGACAGGGGGACAAGAGACCCAGTACTTC.

The rearrangement links TRBV6-5 to TRBJ2-7; 8 nucleotides line up with TRBD1. Germline CDR1 MNHEY, CDR2 SVGAGI. The V gene end was trimmed by 0 bases and the J gene end by 3 bases; junction bases not matched to a gene: 4. This CDR3 comprises 15 residues. CDR3 sequence reads: CASSYSTGAVYEQYF. As DNA, the CDR3 is TGTGCCAGCAGTTACTCGACAGGGGCAGTCTACGAGCAGTACTTC.

The rearrangement uses TRBV7-6 and TRBJ2-3; D is possibly TRBD2 (5 bases). Looked up from germline, CDR1 is SGHVS and CDR2 is FNYEAQ. CDR3 size: 17 residues. V was pared by 7 bases and J by 0 bases, with 20 bases between. CDR3 loop: CASKAQRSTYSTDTQYF. In DNA, the CDR3 is TGTGCCAGCAAGGCCCAGCGGAGTACCTATAGCACAGATACGCAGTATTTT.

J is TRBJ2-1 and V is TRBV12-5; D ambiguous. Germline CDR1 is LGHNT and CDR2 is FRNRAP. V was trimmed by 4 bases and J by 0 bases, leaving 4 bases between them. This CDR3 has 13 amino acids. CDR3 bases: TGTGCTAGTGGTTACGACTCCTACAATGAGCAGTTCTTC. This translates into CASGYDSYNEQFF.

The chain recombines TRBV7-9 with TRBJ2-7; 11 bases fit TRBD2. Germline lookup yields CDR1 SEHNR and CDR2 FQNEAQ (reference sequence). V shed 5 bases, J shed 6 bases, and the junction held 6 bases outside the gene matches. This CDR3 spans 14 amino acids. The CDR3 loop is CASSQRLAGTEQYF. As DNA, the CDR3 is TGTGCCAGCAGCCAACGACTAGCGGGAACCGAGCAGTACTTC.

The chain uses TRBV9 and TRBJ2-5; 7 bases are shared with TRBD2. The CDR3 totals 15 residues. V was pared by 0 bases and J by 5 bases, with 7 bases of the junction left unmatched. Germline V gene lookup returns CDR1 SGDLS and CDR2 YYNGEE. CDR3 coding DNA: TGTGCCAGCAGCGTAGGGGAGGGCTCAGGGGAGACCCAGTACTTC. Protein sequence: CASSVGEGSGETQYF.

This clone has only a few counts. The V call is TRBV10-2, the J call TRBJ1-1; D is ambiguous. Per germline, CDR1 WSHSY and CDR2 SAAADI. This CDR3 has 13 residues. Trimming stripped 6 bases from V and 0 bases from J, with 8 bases between. CDR3 coding DNA: TGCGCCAGCAGGGAACTCCTGAACACTGAAGCTTTCTTT. Residues: CASRELLNTEAFF.

The chain couples TRBV21-1 to TRBJ2-7; no check of the table's D call, TRBD2, against the DNA was made. TRBV21-1 counts as a pseudogene. The CDR3 spans 19 residues. The CDR3 here is CASSKARGRLAGRSYEQYF. CDR3 nucleotides: TGTGCCAGCAGCAAAGCGAGGGGGCGACTAGCGGGAAGGTCCTACGAGCAGTACTTC.

The genes are TRBV14 and TRBJ1-2, with 9 bases aligning to TRBD1. Trimming took 5 bases from V and 8 from J; bases not matched to a gene: 21. The CDR3 is 18 amino acids. Germline V gives CDR1 SGHDN, CDR2 FVKESK. DNA for the CDR3: TGTGCCAGCAGCTTATCACCGGGACAGGGAGGGCTTGCTGGAGGCTACACCTTC. Translating it yields CASSLSPGQGGLAGGYTF.

This chain joins TRBV19 and TRBJ2-1; 7 bases map to TRBD2. CDR1 is LNHDA, CDR2 SQIVND, per germline (reference sequence). The CDR3 runs to 16 residues. The J segment lost 6 bases and the V segment lost 3 bases, leaving 11 bases of the junction unmatched. CDR3 protein: CASSMIHVGGVNEQFF. The CDR3 region has the DNA TGTGCCAGTAGTATGATTCATGTGGGAGGGGTCAATGAGCAGTTCTTC.

The chain has TRBV10-1 and TRBJ2-5; D unresolved. The germline CDR1 and CDR2 sequences are WNHNN and SYGVQD (reference sequence). With 6 bases removed from V and 0 bases from J, the gap between germline ends came to 20 bases. The CDR3 has 17 residues. For the CDR3, the DNA is TGCGCCAGCAGCGTTGGGCCCGGTACATCTTACCAAGAGACCCAGTACTTC. Encoded protein: CASSVGPGTSYQETQYF.

The chain employs TRBV7-2 and TRBJ2-1; D not resolved. The CDR3 sequence is 15 residues long. CDR1 and CDR2 (germline): SGHTA, FQGNSA. The germline V and J ends were trimmed by 2 bases and 0 bases, with 8 bases remaining between them. The CDR3 is CASSLLTGSYNEQFF. The DNA of the CDR3 is TGTGCCAGCAGCTTACTTACCGGCTCCTACAATGAGCAGTTCTTC.

The rearrangement joins TRBV6-1 to TRBJ1-1; D not resolved. The CDR3 consists of 18 residues. V was pared by 4 bases and J by 0 bases, with 21 bases between. Germline V gene data show CDR1 as MNHNS and CDR2 as SASEGT. The CDR3 DNA follows: TGTGCCAGCAGTGTGTGGGAATGGGAAAATAGCATGAACACTGAAGCTTTCTTT. This codes for CASSVWEWENSMNTEAFF.

The chain combines TRBV28 with TRBJ2-3; 9 bases align to TRBD2. Germline loops: CDR1 MDHEN, CDR2 SYDVKM. CDR3 size: 16 residues. V was clipped by 5 bases and J by 3 bases; unmatched bases: 9. The CDR3 nucleotides are TGTGCCAGCAGTCATATAGCGGGAGTTGATACAGATACGCAGTATTTT. This codes for CASSHIAGVDTDTQYF.

In nucleotides, the CDR3 is TGCGCCAGCAAGGACGGGCTCTACAATGAGCAGTTCTTC. Residues: CASKDGLYNEQFF. V is TRBV5-1 and J is TRBJ2-1; D is unresolved. CDR1 and CDR2 from the germline V gene are SGHRS and YFSETQ. Trimming removed 6 bases at V and 3 bases at J, with 10 bases between. CDR3 length equals 13 residues.

V gene TRBV28 combines with J gene TRBJ1-5; D is uncertain. The CDR3 is 16 residues long. The V end lost 1 base, the J end lost 3 bases, and 13 bases lay between the germline ends. CDR1 MDHEN and CDR2 SYDVKM come from the germline V gene. The CDR3, as DNA: TGTGCCAGCAGTTTATACGGTGGGATTCCCAATCAGCCCCAGCATTTT. Protein sequence: CASSLYGGIPNQPQHF.